This is a list of T cell receptor beta chains from one sample in a study of CD8+ T cells in alopecia areata. This table comes from immunoSEQ multiplex PCR, and its TCRdb copy is limited to in-frame clones, with some not included. The top ten hold 0.91% of the sample, which has about 160,000 clones, about 71% seen once. This specimen was CD4+ T cells sorted from blood, taken at week 4, from a patient treated with tofacitinib. Every receptor here comes from a human donor with alopecia areata. Each CDR3 is given with its conserved first and last residue. Fields, in order: clone size, V gene, CDR3 length, J gene, D gene, CDR3 DNA, CDR3 protein. D genes are given only for firm matches. The listing skips clone size in some rows; elsewhere it reads once, few, many or a size class.

NA	TRBV6-5	13	TRBJ1-3	NA	TGTGCCAGCAGCCCACGCGGAGGAAACACCATATATTTT	CASSPRGGNTIYF
NA	TRBV5-6	14	TRBJ2-7	NA	TGTGCCAGCAGCCAGGGACATCTCCCCTACGAGCAGTACTTC	CASSQGHLPYEQYF
NA	TRBV5-6	18	TRBJ2-6	NA	TGTGCCAGCAGCTTGGTGGGTTTGGCCGGGTCTGGGGCCAACGTCCTGACTTTC	CASSLVGLAGSGANVLTF
NA	TRBV7-8	15	TRBJ2-3	NA	TGTGCCAGCAGCCCCGGAGAGGGGGGAACAGATACGCAGTATTTT	CASSPGEGGTDTQYF
once	TRBV29-1	16	TRBJ2-1	TRBD2	TGCAGCGTTGAGGCGCTAGCGGGACGACCCTACAATGAGCAGTTCTTC	CSVEALAGRPYNEQFF
few	TRBV29-1	14	TRBJ2-2	TRBD2	TGCAGCGTTGGGACCCTGGGAGGGACCGGGGAGCTGTTTTTT	CSVGTLGGTGELFF
NA	TRBV7-2	16	TRBJ2-3	NA	TGTGCCAGCAGCGCCTGGGCCCCAGGGGGGACAGATACGCAGTATTTT	CASSAWAPGGTDTQYF
NA	TRBV30	12	TRBJ1-2	NA	TGTGCCTCTGGGGGGCAGGCATATGGCTACACCTTC	CASGGQAYGYTF
NA	TRBV11-2	16	TRBJ2-5	NA	TGTGCCAGCAGCTCTTGGGGCAGAAAATACCAAGAGACCCAGTACTTC	CASSSWGRKYQETQYF
few	TRBV4-2	15	TRBJ2-5	NA	TGTGCCAGCAGCCAAGATTCCGGTATGGGGGAGACCCAGTACTTC	CASSQDSGMGETQYF
NA	TRBV29-1	14	TRBJ1-4	NA	TGCAGCGTCGTCCCTCAGGGAACTAATGAAAAACTGTTTTTT	CSVVPQGTNEKLFF
NA	TRBV15	15	TRBJ2-2	NA	TGTGCCACCAGCAGGAAGGATCTGTTCACCGGGGAGCTGTTTTTT	CATSRKDLFTGELFF
few	TRBV30	12	TRBJ2-7	NA	TGTGCCTGGAGTTCAGGTGGGGACCCGCAGTACTTC	CAWSSGGDPQYF
few	TRBV19	14	TRBJ1-1	NA	TGTGCCAGTAGTATCACGAGTATGAACACTGAAGCTTTCTTT	CASSITSMNTEAFF
NA	TRBV15	17	TRBJ1-2	NA	TGTGCCACCAGCAGAGACCTAGTACAGGCCGCTAACTATGGCTACACCTTC	CATSRDLVQAANYGYTF
few	TRBV29-1	11	TRBJ2-4	NA	TGCAGCGTTGATTACAGGGCCATTCAGTACTTC	CSVDYRAIQYF
NA	TRBV27	13	TRBJ2-5	NA	TGTGCCAGCAGACTAGCAGGAGGAGAGACCCAGTACTTC	CASRLAGGETQYF
NA	TRBV5-1	14	TRBJ1-1	NA	TGCGCCAGCAGTATTAGCCCAGTGAACACTGAAGCTTTCTTT	CASSISPVNTEAFF
few	TRBV27	14	TRBJ2-4	NA	TGTGCCAGCAGTTCTGGGACGGCCAAAAACATTCAGTACTTC	CASSSGTAKNIQYF
NA	TRBV7-8	13	TRBJ2-3	TRBD1	TGTGCCAGCGGGACAGGGGGCACAGATACGCAGTATTTT	CASGTGGTDTQYF
NA	TRBV29-1	12	TRBJ1-4	NA	TGCATCGGCCGGACACCTGACGAAAAACTGTTTTTT	CIGRTPDEKLFF
NA	TRBV11-2	14	TRBJ2-1	TRBD1	TGTGCCAGCAGATTTGGACAGGGGGCGGTTGAGCAGTTCTTC	CASRFGQGAVEQFF
NA	TRBV30	12	TRBJ2-3	NA	TGTGCCTGGACCCCGCAGTTAGATACGCAGTATTTT	CAWTPQLDTQYF
NA	TRBV4-1	13	TRBJ2-5	NA	TGCGCCAGCAGCATACAACGCCAAGAGACCCAGTACTTC	CASSIQRQETQYF
NA	TRBV30	14	TRBJ1-2	NA	TGTGCCTGGAGTGTACTAAGTGCGGACTATGGCTACACCTTC	CAWSVLSADYGYTF
few	TRBV5-4	17	TRBJ2-5	TRBD2	TGTGCCAGCAGCTTGGCCGCTCTAAGCGGGGGTTTGGGGACCCAGTACTTC	CASSLAALSGGLGTQYF
NA	TRBV29-1	13	TRBJ2-5	TRBD1	TGCAGCGTAGCGACAGGGGGCGCGGAGACCCAGTACTTC	CSVATGGAETQYF
NA	TRBV7-2	14	TRBJ2-5	NA	TGTGCCAGCAGCTTAGCGGGAGGAGGAGAGACCCAGTACTTC	CASSLAGGGETQYF
NA	TRBV10-3	14	TRBJ2-5	NA	TGTGCCATCAGTGAGTCAGGCGACCAAGAGACCCAGTACTTC	CAISESGDQETQYF
NA	TRBV11-2	13	TRBJ2-3	NA	TGTGCCAGCAGCTTACCCGGAAGGGATACGCAGTATTTT	CASSLPGRDTQYF
NA	TRBV12-5	15	TRBJ1-1	NA	TGTGCTAGTGGTTACAGGGCTGGAGGCAGCACTGAAGCTTTCTTT	CASGYRAGGSTEAFF
NA	TRBV7-9	15	TRBJ2-5	NA	TGTGCCAGCAGCTCAGTCGGGGGTTGGCAAGAGACCCAGTACTTC	CASSSVGGWQETQYF
NA	TRBV30	12	TRBJ1-1	NA	TGTGCCTGGAGTGTACTACAGATGAGAGCTTTCTTT	CAWSVLQMRAFF